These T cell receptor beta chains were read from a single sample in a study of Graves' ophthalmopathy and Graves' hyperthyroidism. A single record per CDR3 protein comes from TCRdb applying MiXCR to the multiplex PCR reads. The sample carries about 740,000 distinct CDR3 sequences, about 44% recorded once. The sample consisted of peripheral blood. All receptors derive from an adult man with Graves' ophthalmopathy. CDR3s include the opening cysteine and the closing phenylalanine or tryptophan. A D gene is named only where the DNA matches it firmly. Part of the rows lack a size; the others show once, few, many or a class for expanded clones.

cdr3_aa: CASSQARANTEAFF
cdr3_nt: TGCGCCAGCAGCCAAGCAAGGGCGAACACTGAAGCTTTCTTT
clone_size: NA
d_call: NA
j_call: TRBJ1-1
v_call: TRBV4-3

cdr3_aa: CASSLGSRLNEKLFF
cdr3_nt: TGTGCCAGCAGCTTAGGTTCCAGGCTCAATGAAAAACTGTTTTTT
clone_size: NA
d_call: NA
j_call: TRBJ1-4
v_call: TRBV11-2

cdr3_aa: CSAGSRTGVAEAFF
cdr3_nt: TGCAGCGCCGGTAGTAGGACAGGGGTTGCTGAAGCTTTCTTT
clone_size: NA
d_call: TRBD1
j_call: TRBJ1-1
v_call: TRBV29-1

cdr3_aa: CASSSWDTDQPQHF
cdr3_nt: TGTGCCAGCAGTTCATGGGACACCGATCAGCCCCAGCATTTT
clone_size: few
d_call: NA
j_call: TRBJ1-5
v_call: TRBV2

cdr3_aa: CAISYRDEQYF
cdr3_nt: TGTGCCATCAGTTATCGGGACGAGCAGTACTTC
clone_size: NA
d_call: NA
j_call: TRBJ2-7
v_call: TRBV10-3

cdr3_aa: CSVQELASGRYEQYF
cdr3_nt: TGCAGTGTTCAAGAGTTGGCTAGCGGGAGGTACGAGCAGTACTTC
clone_size: NA
d_call: TRBD2
j_call: TRBJ2-7
v_call: TRBV20-1

cdr3_aa: CASSFTREETQYF
cdr3_nt: TGTGCCAGCAGCTTTACTAGGGAGGAGACCCAGTACTTC
clone_size: few
d_call: NA
j_call: TRBJ2-5
v_call: TRBV6-1

cdr3_aa: CASSSGQYTGELFF
cdr3_nt: TGTGCCAGCAGCTCGGGACAGTACACCGGGGAGCTGTTTTTT
clone_size: few
d_call: TRBD1
j_call: TRBJ2-2
v_call: TRBV7-9

cdr3_aa: CASSLVGGAPWETQYF
cdr3_nt: TGTGCCAGCAGCTTAGTCGGCGGGGCTCCTTGGGAGACCCAGTACTTC
clone_size: NA
d_call: NA
j_call: TRBJ2-5
v_call: TRBV7-3

cdr3_aa: CASSLTGGADTQYF
cdr3_nt: TGTGCCAGCAGCCTCACAGGGGGCGCAGATACGCAGTATTTT
clone_size: few
d_call: TRBD1
j_call: TRBJ2-3
v_call: TRBV7-9

cdr3_aa: CAWRQIAYTF
cdr3_nt: TGTGCCTGGAGACAAATTGCCTACACCTTC
clone_size: NA
d_call: NA
j_call: TRBJ1-2
v_call: TRBV29-1

cdr3_aa: CASSADGGGTEAF
cdr3_nt: TGTGCCAGCAGCGCGGACGGAGGAGGGACTGAAGCTTTC
clone_size: NA
d_call: NA
j_call: TRBJ2-6
v_call: TRBV7-9

cdr3_aa: CASRYQGSGNTIYF
cdr3_nt: TGTGCCAGCAGATACCAGGGCTCTGGAAACACCATATATTTT
clone_size: few
d_call: NA
j_call: TRBJ1-3
v_call: TRBV7-9

cdr3_aa: CATSRGSGVSSGGELFF
cdr3_nt: TGTGCCACCAGCAGAGGTTCAGGCGTTAGTAGCGGCGGGGAGCTGTTTTTT
clone_size: NA
d_call: NA
j_call: TRBJ2-2
v_call: TRBV15

cdr3_aa: CAITDGDRGDEQYF
cdr3_nt: TGTGCCATCACCGATGGGGACAGGGGCGACGAGCAGTACTTC
clone_size: once
d_call: TRBD1
j_call: TRBJ2-7
v_call: TRBV10-3

cdr3_aa: CASSRGRGAANTEAFF
cdr3_nt: TGCGCCAGCAGTAGAGGACGGGGGGCGGCTAACACTGAAGCTTTCTTT
clone_size: NA
d_call: NA
j_call: TRBJ1-1
v_call: TRBV10-2

cdr3_aa: CSVATGTDYGYTF
cdr3_nt: TGCAGCGTCGCCACCGGGACAGACTATGGCTACACCTTC
clone_size: NA
d_call: TRBD1
j_call: TRBJ1-2
v_call: TRBV29-1

cdr3_aa: CASSPTSGGNQPQHF
cdr3_nt: TGTGCCAGCAGTCCCACGTCAGGGGGAAATCAGCCCCAGCATTTT
clone_size: NA
d_call: TRBD1
j_call: TRBJ1-5
v_call: TRBV24-1

cdr3_aa: CSGGGDSYEQYF
cdr3_nt: TGCAGCGGAGGTGGGGACTCCTACGAGCAGTACTTC
clone_size: NA
d_call: NA
j_call: TRBJ2-7
v_call: TRBV29-1

cdr3_aa: CASSRGRSYGYTF
cdr3_nt: TGTGCCAGCAGTCGCGGACGGTCCTATGGCTACACCTTC
clone_size: NA
d_call: NA
j_call: TRBJ1-2
v_call: TRBV19

cdr3_aa: CASSIRDRVMETQYF
cdr3_nt: TGTGCCAGCAGCATCAGGGACAGGGTCATGGAGACCCAGTACTTC
clone_size: once
d_call: TRBD1
j_call: TRBJ2-5
v_call: TRBV11-1

cdr3_aa: CASSSTGQNYGYTF
cdr3_nt: TGTGCCAGCAGTTCAACCGGACAGAACTATGGCTACACCTTC
clone_size: many
d_call: NA
j_call: TRBJ1-2
v_call: TRBV2

cdr3_aa: CASSPQGASTGTQYF
cdr3_nt: TGTGCCAGCAGCCCCCAGGGAGCGTCCACCGGGACCCAGTACTTC
clone_size: NA
d_call: NA
j_call: TRBJ2-5
v_call: TRBV7-9

cdr3_aa: CASSQNTWAGELFF
cdr3_nt: TGTGCCAGCAGCCAAAACACTTGGGCCGGGGAGCTGTTTTTT
clone_size: many
d_call: NA
j_call: TRBJ2-2
v_call: TRBV7-6

cdr3_aa: CSVGGRGGHSTQYF
cdr3_nt: TGCAGCGTTGGGGGCCGGGGGGGGCACAGTACGCAGTATTTT
clone_size: few
d_call: TRBD2
j_call: TRBJ2-3
v_call: TRBV29-1

cdr3_aa: CASRGLRGGYEQYF
cdr3_nt: TGTGCCAGCAGGGGTCTGAGGGGAGGCTACGAGCAGTACTTC
clone_size: few
d_call: NA
j_call: TRBJ2-7
v_call: TRBV7-9

cdr3_aa: CSVRRDRDSPLHF
cdr3_nt: TGCAGCGTTCGACGGGACAGGGATTCACCCCTCCACTTT
clone_size: once
d_call: TRBD1
j_call: TRBJ1-6
v_call: TRBV29-1

cdr3_aa: CSVEEADTGELFF
cdr3_nt: TGCAGCGTTGAAGAGGCGGACACCGGGGAGCTGTTTTTT
clone_size: many
d_call: NA
j_call: TRBJ2-2
v_call: TRBV29-1

cdr3_aa: CASSSSWTDYGYTF
cdr3_nt: TGTGCCAGCAGTTCCTCCTGGACAGACTATGGCTACACCTTC
clone_size: NA
d_call: NA
j_call: TRBJ1-2
v_call: TRBV6-2/TRBV6-3

cdr3_aa: CSVDGPSGQGYVRGFVSNQPQHF
cdr3_nt: TGCAGCGTTGACGGACCGTCTGGACAGGGTTACGTACGGGGTTTTGTAAGCAATCAGCCCCAGCATTTT
clone_size: NA
d_call: TRBD1
j_call: TRBJ1-5
v_call: TRBV29-1

cdr3_aa: CASSLGQDRVDPEAFF
cdr3_nt: TGTGCCAGCAGCTTAGGGCAAGACAGGGTTGACCCTGAAGCTTTCTTT
clone_size: few
d_call: TRBD1
j_call: TRBJ1-1
v_call: TRBV7-9

cdr3_aa: CSARDTGPNEKLFF
cdr3_nt: TGCAGTGCTAGAGATACAGGGCCTAATGAAAAACTGTTTTTT
clone_size: NA
d_call: NA
j_call: TRBJ1-4
v_call: TRBV20-1

cdr3_aa: CASSFVPGSNQPQHF
cdr3_nt: TGTGCCAGCAGCTTCGTCCCAGGTAGCAATCAGCCCCAGCATTTT
clone_size: few
d_call: NA
j_call: TRBJ1-5
v_call: TRBV7-9

cdr3_aa: CASSDSQGYTEAFF
cdr3_nt: TGTGCCAGCAGTGACTCCCAGGGCTACACTGAAGCTTTCTTT
clone_size: many
d_call: NA
j_call: TRBJ1-1
v_call: TRBV12-3/TRBV12-4

cdr3_aa: CASSSTGVGYGYTF
cdr3_nt: TGTGCCAGCAGTTCGACAGGGGTCGGCTATGGCTACACCTTC
clone_size: few
d_call: TRBD1
j_call: TRBJ1-2
v_call: TRBV7-9

cdr3_aa: CASSFQGDSNQPQHF
cdr3_nt: TGTGCCAGCAGTTTCCAGGGAGATAGCAATCAGCCCCAGCATTTT
clone_size: few
d_call: NA
j_call: TRBJ1-5
v_call: TRBV24-1

cdr3_aa: CATSRGGPDEKLFF
cdr3_nt: TGTGCCACCAGCAGAGGGGGACCGGATGAAAAACTGTTTTTT
clone_size: NA
d_call: NA
j_call: TRBJ1-4
v_call: TRBV15

cdr3_aa: CASSVGTEYEKLFF
cdr3_nt: TGTGCCAGCAGCGTCGGAACAGAGTATGAAAAACTGTTTTTT
clone_size: NA
d_call: NA
j_call: TRBJ1-4
v_call: TRBV9

cdr3_aa: CASRLTGAHQETQYF
cdr3_nt: TGTGCCAGCAGGTTGACAGGCGCTCATCAAGAGACCCAGTACTTC
clone_size: NA
d_call: NA
j_call: TRBJ2-5
v_call: TRBV12-3/TRBV12-4

cdr3_aa: CSASSEQYF
cdr3_nt: TGCAGTGCTAGCTCCGAGCAGTACTTC
clone_size: many
d_call: NA
j_call: TRBJ2-7
v_call: TRBV20-1

cdr3_aa: CASSPHGGGSNQPQHF
cdr3_nt: TGTGCCAGCAGTCCTCACGGAGGTGGGAGCAATCAGCCCCAGCATTTT
clone_size: NA
d_call: NA
j_call: TRBJ1-5
v_call: TRBV2

cdr3_aa: CSARDIMAGEYEQYF
cdr3_nt: TGCAGTGCTAGAGATATTATGGCAGGGGAGTACGAGCAGTACTTC
clone_size: few
d_call: NA
j_call: TRBJ2-7
v_call: TRBV20-1

cdr3_aa: CASSQVRGSSGANVLTF
cdr3_nt: TGTGCCAGCAGCCAAGTTCGGGGGAGCTCTGGGGCCAACGTCCTGACTTTC
clone_size: NA
d_call: NA
j_call: TRBJ2-6
v_call: TRBV9

cdr3_aa: CASSLVGLPGYTF
cdr3_nt: TGTGCCAGCAGCTTGGTCGGCCTACCTGGCTACACCTTC
clone_size: few
d_call: NA
j_call: TRBJ1-2
v_call: TRBV5-4

cdr3_aa: CAREREATGELFF
cdr3_nt: TGTGCTAGGGAGCGGGAGGCCACCGGGGAGCTGTTTTTT
clone_size: NA
d_call: TRBD2
j_call: TRBJ2-2
v_call: TRBV25-1

cdr3_aa: CSATLWTSGRGAYF
cdr3_nt: TGCAGTGCTACCCTTTGGACTAGCGGGAGGGGAGCGTACTTC
clone_size: few
d_call: TRBD2
j_call: TRBJ2-7
v_call: TRBV20-1

cdr3_aa: CASSVGGGRPQHF
cdr3_nt: TGTGCCAGCAGCGTAGGAGGGGGCCGGCCCCAGCATTTT
clone_size: few
d_call: TRBD1
j_call: TRBJ1-5
v_call: TRBV9

cdr3_aa: CASSPTGQGSNQPQHF
cdr3_nt: TGTGCCAGCAGTCCAACGGGACAGGGGAGCAATCAGCCCCAGCATTTT
clone_size: few
d_call: TRBD1
j_call: TRBJ1-5
v_call: TRBV24-1

cdr3_aa: CASSLVNQPQHF
cdr3_nt: TGTGCCAGCAGTTTAGTCAATCAGCCCCAGCATTTT
clone_size: many
d_call: NA
j_call: TRBJ1-5
v_call: TRBV12-3/TRBV12-4

cdr3_aa: CASSFGGGDYGYTF
cdr3_nt: TGTGCCAGCAGCTTTGGGGGAGGTGACTATGGCTACACCTTC
clone_size: many
d_call: NA
j_call: TRBJ1-2
v_call: TRBV7-9

cdr3_aa: CATSRVGSNEAFF
cdr3_nt: TGTGCCACCAGCAGAGTAGGGTCTAATGAAGCTTTCTTT
clone_size: NA
d_call: NA
j_call: TRBJ1-1
v_call: TRBV15

cdr3_aa: CASSWKGTGELFF
cdr3_nt: TGCGCCAGCAGCTGGAAGGGTACCGGGGAGCTGTTTTTT
clone_size: NA
d_call: NA
j_call: TRBJ2-2
v_call: TRBV5-1

cdr3_aa: CSVDARPTNEKLFF
cdr3_nt: TGCAGCGTTGACGCCAGACCAACTAATGAAAAACTGTTTTTT
clone_size: many
d_call: NA
j_call: TRBJ1-4
v_call: TRBV29-1

cdr3_aa: CSARDPSGRTYEQYF
cdr3_nt: TGCAGTGCTAGGGATCCTAGCGGGAGGACCTACGAGCAGTACTTC
clone_size: NA
d_call: TRBD2
j_call: TRBJ2-7
v_call: TRBV20-1

cdr3_aa: CAIREDYEQYF
cdr3_nt: TGTGCCATCAGGGAAGACTACGAGCAGTACTTC
clone_size: many
d_call: NA
j_call: TRBJ2-7
v_call: TRBV10-3

cdr3_aa: CASSPISESGNTIYF
cdr3_nt: TGTGCCAGCAGCCCAATCTCGGAGTCCGGAAACACCATATATTTT
clone_size: many
d_call: NA
j_call: TRBJ1-3
v_call: TRBV7-8

cdr3_aa: CASSRRTGAGRTEAFF
cdr3_nt: TGTGCCAGCAGTCGCCGCACCGGCGCGGGGAGGACTGAAGCTTTCTTT
clone_size: NA
d_call: NA
j_call: TRBJ1-1
v_call: TRBV7-2

cdr3_aa: CAISEGARKLFF
cdr3_nt: TGTGCCATCAGTGAGGGGGCGAGAAAACTGTTTTTT
clone_size: once
d_call: NA
j_call: TRBJ1-4
v_call: TRBV10-3

cdr3_aa: CASSLPFGNTEAFF
cdr3_nt: TGTGCCAGCAGCCTGCCGTTCGGGAACACTGAAGCTTTCTTT
clone_size: many
d_call: NA
j_call: TRBJ1-1
v_call: TRBV7-9

cdr3_aa: CASSRYRDRLYEQYF
cdr3_nt: TGTGCCAGCAGTAGATACCGGGACAGGCTCTACGAGCAGTACTTC
clone_size: many
d_call: TRBD1
j_call: TRBJ2-7
v_call: TRBV7-2